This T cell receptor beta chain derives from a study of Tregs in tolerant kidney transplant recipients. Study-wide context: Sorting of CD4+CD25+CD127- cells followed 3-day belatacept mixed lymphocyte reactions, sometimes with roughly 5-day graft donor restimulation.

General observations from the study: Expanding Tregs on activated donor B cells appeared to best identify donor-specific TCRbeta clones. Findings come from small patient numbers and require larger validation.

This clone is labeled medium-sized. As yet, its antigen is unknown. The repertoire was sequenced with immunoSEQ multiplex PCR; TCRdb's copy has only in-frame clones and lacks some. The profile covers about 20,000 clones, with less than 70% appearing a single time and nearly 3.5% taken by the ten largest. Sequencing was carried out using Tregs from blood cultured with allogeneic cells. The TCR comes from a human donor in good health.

The CDR3 DNA is TGTGCCAGCTCACCTTCGGCCCGTAATCAGCCCCAGCATTTT. Its translation: CASSPSARNQPQHF. J is TRBJ1-5 and V is TRBV18; D is unresolved. V was shortened by 3 bases and J by 4 bases, with 10 bases between the two germline ends. CDR1 is KGHSH, CDR2 LQKENI, per germline. This CDR3 has 14 amino acids.